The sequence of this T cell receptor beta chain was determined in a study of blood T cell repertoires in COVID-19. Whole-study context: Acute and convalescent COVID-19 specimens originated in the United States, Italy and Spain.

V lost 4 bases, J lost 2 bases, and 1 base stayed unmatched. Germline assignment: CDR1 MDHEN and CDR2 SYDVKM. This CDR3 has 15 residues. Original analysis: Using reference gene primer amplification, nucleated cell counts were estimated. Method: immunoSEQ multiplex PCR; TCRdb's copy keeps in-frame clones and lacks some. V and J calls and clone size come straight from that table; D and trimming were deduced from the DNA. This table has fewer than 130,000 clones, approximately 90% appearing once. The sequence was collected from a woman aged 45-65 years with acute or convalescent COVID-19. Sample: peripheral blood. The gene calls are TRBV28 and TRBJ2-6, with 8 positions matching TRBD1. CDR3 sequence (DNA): TGTGCCAGCAGTTCGACAGGGGCTGGGGCCAACGTCCTGACTTTC. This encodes CASSSTGAGANVLTF.